This TCR beta chain was identified in a study of T cell responses to AZD1222 COVID-19 vaccine (dated by TCRdb to about 2021). A note on the overall study: AZD1222 recipients given second doses at about 4 weeks or at about 12 weeks were pooled, since spike-specific TCR depth and breadth were not found to differ between the two schedules. A total of 230 to 250 trial participants underwent TCR sequencing, of whom some 210 received two doses of AZD1222 and about 26 received two doses of the MenACWY control vaccine. Trial participants were enrolled by age into 18-55, 56-69 and 70-plus year subgroups, with roughly 150, 30 and 60 TCR-sequenced participants respectively. Points the paper makes about the study in general: Because no samples from the day 14 peak response were available, repertoires could be characterized only after the peak T cell response. In the small 56-69-year group, the increase in depth fell short of significance, most likely because of low power. A significant rise in spike-specific TCR breadth and depth was observed after two AZD1222 doses relative to day 0 and relative to MenACWY recipients. The vaccine-associated CD4 TCRs covered the entire spike protein, and the dominant responses fell in regions 160-218 and 743-854. Conclusions about previously exposed vaccinees are limited, since just 5 or 6 AZD1222 recipients were seropositive for SARS-CoV-2 at baseline. Participants were mostly white British, with more females than males. The authors suggested clonal diversity may have been underestimated. Reportedly, almost half of the unique spike-specific TCRs recognized epitopes lying outside the regions that are mutated in the B.1.351 and B.1.1.7 variants.

The CDR3 regions of human TCRbeta chains were analyzed by immunosequencing. In the original analysis: TCRs in the repertoires were matched against a reference library of SARS-CoV-2-specific TCRs that had been generated with the MIRA antigen-specificity platform. Breadth was defined as the fraction of unique TCRs that were SARS-CoV-2-associated, and depth was defined as the fraction of total T cells that were SARS-CoV-2-associated. Using the MIRA data, each spike-specific TCR was assigned both to the spike region to which the TCR was reactive and to a CD4 or CD8 class. Log10-transformed breadth and depth values were compared by one-way ANOVA with Sidak's multiple comparisons tests. Sourced from immuneACCESS, this table was stored by TCRdb with only in-frame sequences that have V and J called. A share of the clones is absent; for the studies checked, an unresolved V gene accounts for under half, and the remainder has no known explanation. D and trimming come from the DNA, and the V and J calls and clone size come from that table. The sample table contains tens of thousands of clones; only one count was recorded for about 85% of them. The ten biggest clones cover roughly 4% of the sample.

This clone was counted a few times. This receptor's antigen is unknown. Per-base quality was not reported, and no clone a single base away is much larger than it. The time point label, as the study defines it: baseline before first vaccination. Samples from vaccinated people were obtained from the UK trials COV001 and COV002, which included a single-blind randomized controlled phase 2/3 trial of AZD1222 (ChAdOx1 nCoV-19) in healthy adults. For TCRbeta chain sequencing, PBMC samples from trial participants were taken at day 0 and at day 28 after the second dose. The germline V gene supplies CDR1 SGHDN and CDR2 FVKESK. V loses 4 bases, J loses 2 bases, and the germline ends lie 14 bases apart. CDR3 length: 15 amino acids, cysteine to phenylalanine. Only the CDR3 region is kept as DNA, spanning 45 bases read in frame from base 1.

Recombination linked TRBV14 to TRBJ1-2; the D gene identity is not certain. This TCR came from an adult in good health. The source material was peripheral blood, sampled on day 0 of AZD1222 vaccination. The CDR3 reads as follows: CASSLLGGWNYGYTF. The nucleotide sequence reads as follows: TGTGCCAGCAGCCTCCTGGGAGGGTGGAACTATGGCTACACCTTC.